Listed below are T cell receptor beta chains from one sample, sequenced in a study. Via MiXCR, TCRdb re-called the RT-PCR reads, giving one row per CDR3 protein. This sample has 4,400 or so distinct CDR3 sequences, with under 40% found just once. The sequencing input was memory CD4+ T cells from salivary gland. Receptors originate from a female donor with primary Sjogren's syndrome. Each CDR3 is given with its conserved first and last residue. D genes are given only for firm matches. The size field is filled for only some rows; it gives once, few, many or a size class.

D | size | J | V | DNA | CDR3
. | . | TRBJ1-5 | TRBV27 | TGTGCCAGCAAACCCAGGGCAGGGTCCGATCAGCCCCAGCATTTT | CASKPRAGSDQPQHF
TRBD1 | . | TRBJ1-6 | TRBV5-1 | TGCGCCAGCAGAGGACAGGACCATTCACCCCTCCACTTT | CASRGQDHSPLHF
. | . | TRBJ2-3 | TRBV10-3 | TGTGCCATCCAGGAGGGTGACAGAGATACGCAGTATTTT | CAIQEGDRDTQYF
. | once | TRBJ1-5 | TRBV29-1 | TGCAGCACTACCGACGGACGCAATCAGCCCCAGCATTTT | CSTTDGRNQPQHF
. | . | TRBJ2-1 | TRBV29-1 | TGCAGCGTAGGATTGGGTCGAGGTAGCTCCTACAATGAGCAGTTCTTC | CSVGLGRGSSYNEQFF
TRBD1 | many | TRBJ2-5 | TRBV4-2 | TGTGCCAGCAGCCAACTTAAATCGTCCGGGACAGGGGAGACCCAGTACTTC | CASSQLKSSGTGETQYF
. | medium-sized | TRBJ2-3 | TRBV12-3/TRBV12-4 | TGTGCCAGCAGCACTACGTACACAGATACGCAGTATTTT | CASSTTYTDTQYF
. | medium-sized | TRBJ2-1 | TRBV6-2/TRBV6-3 | TGTGCCAGCAGCCTCCCCACCTCCTACAATGAGCAGTTCTTC | CASSLPTSYNEQFF
. | medium-sized | TRBJ2-5 | TRBV7-8 | TGTGCCAGCAGCTTAAGACAGAGGAGGGGCGAGACCCAGTACTTC | CASSLRQRRGETQYF
. | once | TRBJ2-7 | TRBV29-1 | TGCAGCGCCAGCACCAGGGCCCCAGGCGGTTCCTACGAGCAGTACTTC | CSASTRAPGGSYEQYF
TRBD2 | large | TRBJ2-5 | TRBV20-1 | TGCAGTGCTAGACGGCTCTATAGCGGGGGGGCCCAAGAGACCCAGTACTTC | CSARRLYSGGAQETQYF
. | many | TRBJ2-3 | TRBV18 | TGTGCCAGCTCACGCGCTAGCACAGATACGCAGTATTTT | CASSRASTDTQYF
. | medium-sized | TRBJ1-6 | TRBV7-3 | TGTGCCAGCAGCCTCTCCCGTAATTCACCCCTCCACTTT | CASSLSRNSPLHF
. | medium-sized | TRBJ2-3 | TRBV9 | TGTGCCAGCCAGGGGGGGGGCCGCACAGATACGCAGTATTTT | CASQGGGRTDTQYF
TRBD1 | medium-sized | TRBJ1-5 | TRBV12-3/TRBV12-4 | TGTGCCAGCGGTTCACAGGGGAACAATCAGCCCCAGCATTTT | CASGSQGNNQPQHF
. | medium-sized | TRBJ1-6 | TRBV5-1 | TGCGCCAGCAGCTTGGACAGGGAATATAATTCACCCCTCCACTTT | CASSLDREYNSPLHF
. | medium-sized | TRBJ1-2 | TRBV9 | TGTGCCAGCAGCGCCGCGGGGTGGTATGGCTACACCTTC | CASSAAGWYGYTF
. | many | TRBJ1-1 | TRBV5-1 | TGCGCCAGCAGCTCGGAATTGAACACTGAAGCTTTCTTT | CASSSELNTEAFF
TRBD1 | . | TRBJ1-6 | TRBV27 | TGTGCCAGCAGTTTGGGACAGGTCGGTATAAGGAATTCACCCCTCCACTTT | CASSLGQVGIRNSPLHF
. | medium-sized | TRBJ1-2 | TRBV6-1 | TGTGCCAGCAGCCTGGGAGAGGAGGATGGCTACACCTTC | CASSLGEEDGYTF
. | once | TRBJ2-4 | TRBV7-9 | TGTGCCAGCAGCTATCAGGGGGGACTGGGCATTCAGTACTTC | CASSYQGGLGIQYF
. | medium-sized | TRBJ2-3 | TRBV7-6 | TGTGCCAGCAGCTTAGGCGGGCGGGGCACAGATACGCAGTATTTT | CASSLGGRGTDTQYF
. | medium-sized | TRBJ2-5 | TRBV11-2 | TGTGCCAGCAGCTTAGATCAAAAGGGGCGGACCCAGTACTTC | CASSLDQKGRTQYF
TRBD2 | medium-sized | TRBJ2-3 | TRBV20-1 | TGCAGTGCCATTTTCCCGTGGAGTCGGGGGGGCTCTTCAACAATCACAGATACGCAGTATTTT | CSAIFPWSRGGSSTITDTQYF
. | medium-sized | TRBJ1-1 | TRBV28 | TGTGCCAGCAAAACGGCCATGAACACTGAAGCTTTCTTT | CASKTAMNTEAFF
TRBD1 | medium-sized | TRBJ1-3 | TRBV20-1 | TGCAGTGCTCTGACAGGGAGCTCTGGAAACACCATATATTTT | CSALTGSSGNTIYF
. | medium-sized | TRBJ2-7 | TRBV20-1 | TGCAGTGCTCTCCCACAGTCCTCCGGCGAGCAGTACTTC | CSALPQSSGEQYF
. | medium-sized | TRBJ2-7 | TRBV4-2 | TGTGCCAGCAGCCAAGAACGGGAGTCCTACGAGCAGTACTTC | CASSQERESYEQYF
. | . | TRBJ1-2 | TRBV20-1 | TGCAGTGCTAGTCGGGACGGCCCAAACTATGGCTACACCTTC | CSASRDGPNYGYTF
TRBD1 | . | TRBJ1-1 | TRBV30 | TGTGCCTGGAGTTACAGGGGTGGAACTGAAGCTTTCTTT | CAWSYRGGTEAFF
. | medium-sized | TRBJ1-5 | TRBV7-2 | TGTGCCAGCAGCTTAGACGGCCCTCAGCCCCAGCATTTT | CASSLDGPQPQHF